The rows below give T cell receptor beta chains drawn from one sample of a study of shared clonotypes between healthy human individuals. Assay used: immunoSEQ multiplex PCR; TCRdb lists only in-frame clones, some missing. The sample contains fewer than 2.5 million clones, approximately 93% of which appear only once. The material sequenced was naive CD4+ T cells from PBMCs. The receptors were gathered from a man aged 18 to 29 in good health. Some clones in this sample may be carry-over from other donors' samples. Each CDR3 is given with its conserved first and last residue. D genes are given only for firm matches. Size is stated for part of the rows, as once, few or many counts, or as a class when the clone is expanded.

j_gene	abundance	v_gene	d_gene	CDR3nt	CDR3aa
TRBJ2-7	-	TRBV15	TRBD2	TGTGCCACCAGCAGAGATCCCCGCGGGAGGCTTTCCTACGAGCAGTACTTC	CATSRDPRGRLSYEQYF
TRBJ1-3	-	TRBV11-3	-	TGTGCCAGCAGCTTAACGGTCGGAAACACCATATATTTT	CASSLTVGNTIYF
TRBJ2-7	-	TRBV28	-	TGTGCCAGCAGTGTCGATGGGACGGTAGCCTACGAGCAGTACTTC	CASSVDGTVAYEQYF
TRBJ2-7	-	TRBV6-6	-	TGTGCCAGCAGTTATGCGCAGATACTTACCTACGAGCAGTACTTC	CASSYAQILTYEQYF
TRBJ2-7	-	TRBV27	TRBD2	TGTGCCAGCAGCCTTCGGGCGGGAGCTTACGAGCAGTACTTC	CASSLRAGAYEQYF
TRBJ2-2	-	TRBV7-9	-	TGTGCCAGCAGCTTATTACAGAGGGCCGGGGAGCTGTTTTTT	CASSLLQRAGELFF
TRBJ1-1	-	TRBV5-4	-	TGTGCCAGCAGGTTGGGAAGGGAGACTGAAGCTTTCTTT	CASRLGRETEAFF
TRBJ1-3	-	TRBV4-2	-	TGTGCCAGCAGCCAAGAGAGGACAGTCTCTGGAAACACCATATATTTT	CASSQERTVSGNTIYF
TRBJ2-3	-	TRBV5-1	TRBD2	TGCGCCAGCAGAAAACCGCCTAGCGGGGGAAGCACAGATACGCAGTATTTT	CASRKPPSGGSTDTQYF
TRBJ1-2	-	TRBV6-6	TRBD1	TGTGCCAGCAGCGGGACAGCTGATGGCTACACCTTC	CASSGTADGYTF
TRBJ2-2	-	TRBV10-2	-	TGCGCCAGCAGTTCTCCGTTCACCGGGGAGCTGTTTTTT	CASSSPFTGELFF
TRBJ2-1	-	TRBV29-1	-	TGCAGCGATGGGAGAAACAGGGGAGGGAGCAATGAGCAGTTCTTC	CSDGRNRGGSNEQFF
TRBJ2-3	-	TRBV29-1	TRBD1	TGCAGCGTAGTCTCTGCGACAGGGGGTGGCACAGATACGCAGTATTTT	CSVVSATGGGTDTQYF
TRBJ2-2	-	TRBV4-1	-	TGCGCCAGCAGCCAAATTTCCGGGGAGCTGTTTTTT	CASSQISGELFF
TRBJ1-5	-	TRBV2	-	TGTGCCAGCGCCCGGGCCCTAAGCAATCAGCCCCAGCATTTT	CASARALSNQPQHF
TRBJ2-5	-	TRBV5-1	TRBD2	TGCGCCAGCAGCTTGTTTGGTCTAGCGGGGACCCAAGAGACCCAGTACTTC	CASSLFGLAGTQETQYF
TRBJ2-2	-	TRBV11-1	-	TGTGCCAGCAGCTTACAGCTCCTGAACACCGGGGAGCTGTTTTTT	CASSLQLLNTGELFF
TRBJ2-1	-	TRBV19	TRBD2	TGTGCCAGTAGTAGGCTAGCGGGCTCCTACAATGAGCAGTTCTTC	CASSRLAGSYNEQFF
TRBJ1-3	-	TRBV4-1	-	TGCGCCAGCAGCCAAGATGGGGGGAGGAACTCTGGAAACACCATATATTTT	CASSQDGGRNSGNTIYF
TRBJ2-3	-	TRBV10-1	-	TGCGCCAGCAGTCAAATGAGAAGCACAGATACGCAGTATTTT	CASSQMRSTDTQYF
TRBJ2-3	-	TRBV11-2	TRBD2	TGTGCCAGCAGCCGGGGGGACTTGAGCACAGATACGCAGTATTTT	CASSRGDLSTDTQYF
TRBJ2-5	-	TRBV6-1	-	TGTGCCAGCTCGGCGGTCCCTCAAGAGACCCAGTACTTC	CASSAVPQETQYF
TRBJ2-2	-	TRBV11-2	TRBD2	TGTGCCAGCAGCCACCACATTGGGGGGAGGGCCCTCGGGGAGCTGTTTTTT	CASSHHIGGRALGELFF
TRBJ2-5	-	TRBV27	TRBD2	TGTGCCAGCAGTTCCGGACTAGCGGGAGCGGGCGAGACCCAGTACTTC	CASSSGLAGAGETQYF
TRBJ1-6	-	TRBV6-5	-	TGTGCCAGCAGTTACTCGAGAGCCAGGGGTAATTCACCCCTCCACTTT	CASSYSRARGNSPLHF
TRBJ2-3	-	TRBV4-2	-	TGTGCCAGCAGCCAAGACCCGCGCGGGGGCACAGATACGCAGTATTTT	CASSQDPRGGTDTQYF
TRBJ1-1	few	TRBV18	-	TGTGCCAGCTCACTTGACAGGAACACTGAAGCTTTCTTT	CASSLDRNTEAFF